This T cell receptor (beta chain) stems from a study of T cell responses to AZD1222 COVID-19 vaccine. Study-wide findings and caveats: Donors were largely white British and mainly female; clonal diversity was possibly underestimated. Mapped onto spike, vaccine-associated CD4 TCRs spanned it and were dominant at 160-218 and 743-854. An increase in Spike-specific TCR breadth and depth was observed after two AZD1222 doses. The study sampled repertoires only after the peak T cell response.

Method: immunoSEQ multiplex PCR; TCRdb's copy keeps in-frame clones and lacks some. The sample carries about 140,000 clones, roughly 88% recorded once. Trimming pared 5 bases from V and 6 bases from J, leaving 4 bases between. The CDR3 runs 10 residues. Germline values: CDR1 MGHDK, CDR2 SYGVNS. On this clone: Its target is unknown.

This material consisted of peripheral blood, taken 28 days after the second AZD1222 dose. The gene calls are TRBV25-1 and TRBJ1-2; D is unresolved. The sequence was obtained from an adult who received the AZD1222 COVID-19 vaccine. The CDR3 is CASSFNGYTF. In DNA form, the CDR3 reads TGTGCCAGCAGTTTTAATGGCTACACCTTC.